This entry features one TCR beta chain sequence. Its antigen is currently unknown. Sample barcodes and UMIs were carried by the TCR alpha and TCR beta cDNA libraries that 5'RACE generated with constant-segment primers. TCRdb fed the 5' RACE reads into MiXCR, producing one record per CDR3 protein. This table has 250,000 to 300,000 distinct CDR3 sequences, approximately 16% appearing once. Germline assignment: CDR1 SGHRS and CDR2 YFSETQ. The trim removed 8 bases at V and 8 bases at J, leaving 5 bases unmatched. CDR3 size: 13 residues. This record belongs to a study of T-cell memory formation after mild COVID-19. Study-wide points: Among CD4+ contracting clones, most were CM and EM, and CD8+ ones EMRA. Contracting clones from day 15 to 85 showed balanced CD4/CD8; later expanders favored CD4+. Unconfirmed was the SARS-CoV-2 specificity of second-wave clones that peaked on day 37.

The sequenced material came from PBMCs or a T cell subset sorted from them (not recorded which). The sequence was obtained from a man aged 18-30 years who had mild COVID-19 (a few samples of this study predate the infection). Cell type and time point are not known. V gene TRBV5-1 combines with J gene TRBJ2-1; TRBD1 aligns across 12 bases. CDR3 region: CASAGQGADEQFF. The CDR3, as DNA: TGCGCCAGTGCGGGACAGGGGGCGGATGAGCAGTTCTTC.